Presented here are 21 T cell receptor beta chains from one specimen sequenced in a study of blood T cell repertoires in COVID-19. Profiled with immunoSEQ multiplex PCR; TCRdb holds only in-frame clones, not every one. The sample lists tens of thousands of clones, 87% seen once, with 4% to 6% in the top ten. The sample was peripheral blood. The receptors were sampled from a woman of 80 years or more with active or convalescent COVID-19.

The chain uses TRBV29-1 and TRBJ1-1, with D hard to call. Germline V lookup: CDR1 SQVTM, CDR2 ANQGSEA. The CDR3 consists of 12 residues. V was clipped by 5 bases and J by 4 bases, with 11 bases between them. CDR3 DNA: TGCAGCGTTAAGTGGGCTGGCACTGAAGCTTTCTTT. Its translation is CSVKWAGTEAFF.

The chain is built from TRBV28 and TRBJ2-7; 7 nucleotides agree with TRBD1. CDR1 MDHEN and CDR2 SYDVKM come from the germline V gene. J gave up 5 bases and V 5 bases, and 9 bases lay outside the gene matches. This CDR3 region has 14 residues. The CDR3: CASSPPTGLDEQYF. In DNA, the CDR3 is TGTGCCAGCAGTCCCCCGACAGGGCTCGACGAGCAGTACTTC.

This clone came up once. This sequence joins TRBV5-1 and TRBJ1-4; the D is unclear. Germline V gene data show CDR1 as SGHRS and CDR2 as YFSETQ. With 0 bases removed from V and 1 base from J, the gap between germline ends came to 13 bases. The CDR3 consists of 17 residues. CDR3 sequence: CASSLGGGAKTNEKLFF. CDR3 DNA sequence: TGCGCCAGCAGCTTGGGCGGAGGTGCGAAAACTAATGAAAAACTGTTTTTT.

The chain combines TRBV5-1 with TRBJ1-1; 10 bases are shared with TRBD1. Losses at the gene ends were 3 bases for V and 0 bases for J; bases not matched to a gene: 5. The germline V gene has CDR1 SGHRS and CDR2 YFSETQ. This CDR3 spans 16 amino acids. CDR3 DNA: TGCGCCAGCAGCTCAGGACAGGGGGGCATGAACACTGAAGCTTTCTTT. Translation gives CASSSGQGGMNTEAFF.

This clone was observed once. The chain joins TRBV3-1 (or the pseudogene TRBV3-2) to TRBJ1-2; D may be TRBD1 (5 bases). The V gene's germline CDR1 is LGHDT and CDR2 YNNKEL (reference sequence). The V and J ends lost 3 bases and 2 bases respectively, with 16 bases between them. This CDR3 contains 16 residues. CDR3 region: CASSQALGGRNYGYTF. CDR3 DNA: TGTGCCAGCAGCCAGGCATTGGGGGGACGGAACTATGGCTACACCTTC.

The rearrangement links TRBV27 to TRBJ2-2; D perhaps matches TRBD2 (7 bases). The CDR3 runs to 20 residues. Deletions cut 4 bases from V and 8 bases from J, with 32 bases between. Germline-derived CDR1 and CDR2 are MNHEY and SMNVEV (reference sequence). The CDR3 sequence: CASSSAWFGGGPPEKGELFF. The CDR3 nucleotides read TGTGCCAGCAGTTCCGCCTGGTTTGGCGGGGGCCCCCCCGAGAAGGGGGAGCTGTTTTTT.

The genes are TRBV19 and TRBJ1-5, with D tentatively TRBD1 (6 bases). The CDR3 has 16 residues. Germline CDR1 is LNHDA and CDR2 is SQIVND (reference sequence). Trimming left V 4 bases short and J 4 bases short, with 17 bases between. DNA for the CDR3: TGTGCCAGTAGTACTGGGACATTGGCGAGAAATCAGCCCCAGCATTTT. Translating it yields CASSTGTLARNQPQHF. The full variable domain, in which reference TRBV19 and TRBJ1-5 provide the parts outside the CDR3, is DGGITQSPKYLFRKEGQNVTLSCEQNLNHDAMYWYRQDPGQGLRLIYYSQIVNDFQKGDIAEGYSVSREKKESFPLTVTSAQKNPTAFYLCASSTGTLARNQPQHFGDGTRLSIL.

The J gene is TRBJ1-4, the V gene TRBV6-5; TRBD1 matches 8 bases. With 5 bases clipped from V and 7 bases from J, the junction kept 6 bases outside the gene matches. CDR3 length: 14 amino acids. CDR1 is MNHEY, CDR2 SVGAGI, per germline. For the CDR3, the DNA is TGTGCCAGCAGTCAGACAGGGGCGGGTGAAAAACTGTTTTTT. Translated, it gives CASSQTGAGEKLFF.

This clone has just a few counts. This rearrangement joins TRBV18 to TRBJ2-5; no clear D. V was trimmed by 3 bases and J by 3 bases, leaving 5 bases between them. The CDR3 length is 12 residues. Germline loops: CDR1 KGHSH, CDR2 LQKENI. DNA for the CDR3: TGTGCCAGCTCACCCGGTAAAGAGACCCAGTACTTC. It is translated as CASSPGKETQYF.

The chain employs TRBV7-9 and TRBJ1-4, with D maybe TRBD1 (6 bases). Per germline, CDR1 SEHNR and CDR2 FQNEAQ (reference sequence). The CDR3 length is 17 residues. The ends were cut back, 2 bases at V and 1 base at J, with 14 bases in the middle. The CDR3 protein is CASSLRAGARTNEKLFF. The CDR3 nucleotides read TGTGCCAGCAGCTTACGGGCGGGGGCGCGAACTAATGAAAAACTGTTTTTT.

The gene calls are TRBV6-5 and TRBJ1-2; maybe TRBD1 (6 bases). The CDR3 contains 13 residues. The germline V and J ends were trimmed by 5 bases and 6 bases, with 13 bases remaining between them. Germline V gene lookup returns CDR1 MNHEY and CDR2 SVGAGI. CDR3 nucleotide sequence: TGTGCCAGCAGTACGGGGGGGCGACATGGCTACACCTTC. Translated, it gives CASSTGGRHGYTF.

This clone was counted a few times. This chain uses TRBV19 with TRBJ1-2, with 10 nucleotides matching TRBD1. CDR3 length: 15 residues. Trimming took 3 bases from V and 8 from J; bases not matched to a gene: 9. Germline V lookup: CDR1 LNHDA, CDR2 SQIVND (reference sequence). CDR3 nucleotides: TGTGCCAGTAGTATTTCGCAGGGACAGGGGAACGGCTACACCTTC. Encoded protein: CASSISQGQGNGYTF.

The V and J genes are TRBV7-2 and TRBJ1-4; D remains unclear. Germline CDR1 SGHTA, CDR2 FQGNSA. The CDR3 has 14 amino acids. Trimming stripped 1 base from V and 5 bases from J, with 8 bases between. Here the CDR3 DNA reads TGTGCCAGCAGCTTAGGGCGGCGCAATGAAAAACTGTTTTTT. Translation gives CASSLGRRNEKLFF.

The chain carries TRBV30 and TRBJ2-7; maybe TRBD2 (5 bases). V dropped 4 bases and J dropped 4 bases, with 11 bases sitting between them. The CDR3 sequence is 12 residues long. Germline CDR1 GTSNPN, CDR2 SVGIG (reference sequence). The CDR3 DNA reads as TGTGCCTGGACCGGGAACTTATACGAGCAGTACTTC. Protein sequence: CAWTGNLYEQYF.

The rearrangement uses TRBV10-2 and TRBJ1-5, with 8 positions matching TRBD1. Germline loops: CDR1 WSHSY, CDR2 SAAADI. With V trimmed by 7 bases and J by 0 bases, 11 bases remained unmatched. CDR3 length: 17 amino acids. DNA for the CDR3: TGCGCCAGCACCGCTAGGACAGGGAAAAATAGCAATCAGCCCCAGCATTTT. Translation gives CASTARTGKNSNQPQHF.

This clone was counted only a few times. This chain connects TRBV3-1 (or the pseudogene TRBV3-2) to TRBJ1-5, with 10 bases fitting TRBD1. Unmatched junction bases numbered 0, after V lost 3 bases and J lost 4 bases. CDR3 length equals 14 residues. The germline CDR1 and CDR2 sequences are LGHDT and YNNKEL (reference sequence). The CDR3 sequence is CASSQGQGNQPQHF. CDR3 sequence (DNA): TGTGCCAGCAGCCAGGGACAGGGGAATCAGCCCCAGCATTTT.

V is TRBV7-9 and J is TRBJ2-3, with D possibly matching TRBD2 (5 bases). The CDR3 is made up of 14 amino acids. Germline CDR1 is SEHNR and CDR2 is FQNEAQ (reference sequence). V was pared by 4 bases and J by 0 bases, with 8 bases between. As DNA, the CDR3 is TGTGCCAGCAGCTCGAGGACTAGCACAGATACGCAGTATTTT. Encoded protein: CASSSRTSTDTQYF.

V gene TRBV14 combines with J gene TRBJ2-3, with D possibly TRBD2 on 6 matching bases. The CDR3 is 16 residues long. Germline assignment: CDR1 SGHDN and CDR2 FVKESK. Trimming took 5 bases from V and 0 from J, leaving 15 bases between them. The CDR3: CASSSHRGSSTDTQYF. The CDR3 DNA reads as TGTGCCAGCAGCTCTCACCGGGGGTCTAGCACAGATACGCAGTATTTT.

This clone was seen more than once but under ten times. The chain recombines TRBV6-8 with TRBJ1-3, with D uncertain. CDR1 and CDR2 (germline): MNHGY, SAAAGT. V lost 10 bases and J lost 1, with 14 bases in between. This CDR3 region has 14 residues. The CDR3 nucleotides are TGTGCCACCCCCGGGGTTGGGTCTGGAAACACCATATATTTT. This encodes CATPGVGSGNTIYF.

In DNA, the CDR3 is TGTGCCAGCAGCTTAACCGGGGGTGCGGATACGCAGTATTTT. It codes for CASSLTGGADTQYF. V gene TRBV7-2 combines with J gene TRBJ2-3; D possibly corresponds to TRBD2 (6 bases). Deletions cut 2 bases from V and 6 bases from J, with 12 bases between. CDR1 and CDR2 (germline): SGHTA, FQGNSA. This CDR3 has 14 amino acids.

The rearrangement uses TRBV4-1 and TRBJ1-6; TRBD1 might be the D (5 bases). V was trimmed by 2 bases and J by 7 bases, leaving 18 bases between them. CDR3 length: 17 amino acids. The germline CDR1 and CDR2 sequences are MGHRA and YSYEKL. The CDR3: CASSQSRVPGLNSPLHF. The CDR3 DNA reads as TGCGCCAGCAGCCAAAGTCGAGTACCGGGACTGAATTCACCCCTCCACTTT.